This T cell receptor beta chain originates from a study of cytomegalovirus exposure and HLA in healthy donors. Findings and caveats of the study: A highly shared variant cluster was judged a likely technical artifact.

Primers: 60 Vbeta forward and 13 Jbeta reverse. TCRdb's table, derived via immunoSEQ multiplex PCR, lists solely in-frame clones and lacks some. The table has 150,000 to 200,000 clones, over 60% seen once. Concerning this clone: Its specificity is not known.

The CDR3 consists of 16 residues. Looked up from germline, CDR1 is MDHEN and CDR2 is SYDVKM. V trimming: 4 bases; J trimming: 2 bases; junction bases outside the gene matches: 10. The receptor comes from a young woman in good health and CMV-seronegative. Sequencing was done on a sample of PBMCs. The V call is TRBV28, the J call TRBJ2-7; 8 bases agree with TRBD2. The CDR3 here is CASSSPPGGGAYEQYF. CDR3 in DNA: TGTGCCAGCAGTTCACCCCCCGGGGGGGGCGCCTACGAGCAGTACTTC.